A selection of T cell receptor beta chains follows, all from one sample in a study of shared clonotypes between healthy human individuals. Produced via immunoSEQ multiplex PCR; TCRdb's table is partial and in-frame only. The sample consists of over a million clones, approximately 98.5% of them appearing once. The sample comprised naive CD4+ T cells sorted from blood. The source of these receptors is a young man in good health. Both conserved end residues are part of each CDR3. Fields, in order: D gene, clone size, J gene, V gene, CDR3 protein, CDR3 DNA. D genes are given only for firm matches. Size values are once, few and many counts, or a class for expanded clones, and some rows have none.

D gene: TRBD2
clone size: -
J gene: TRBJ2-2
V gene: TRBV9
CDR3 protein: CASSVGLASTGELFF
CDR3 DNA: TGTGCCAGCAGCGTAGGACTAGCGAGCACCGGGGAGCTGTTTTTT

D gene: -
clone size: -
J gene: TRBJ1-5
V gene: TRBV28
CDR3 protein: CASSSKQPQHF
CDR3 DNA: TGTGCCAGCAGTTCCAAGCAGCCCCAGCATTTT

D gene: TRBD1
clone size: -
J gene: TRBJ1-3
V gene: TRBV10-1
CDR3 protein: CANNLQGAVGNTIYF
CDR3 DNA: TGCGCCAACAACCTACAGGGGGCGGTTGGAAACACCATATATTTT

D gene: TRBD1
clone size: -
J gene: TRBJ1-5
V gene: TRBV28
CDR3 protein: CASSLTGGYQPQHF
CDR3 DNA: TGTGCCAGCAGCTTGACAGGGGGCTATCAGCCCCAGCATTTT

D gene: -
clone size: -
J gene: TRBJ1-1
V gene: TRBV4-3
CDR3 protein: CASSHADRNTEAFF
CDR3 DNA: TGCGCCAGCAGCCATGCCGACAGGAACACTGAAGCTTTCTTT

D gene: -
clone size: -
J gene: TRBJ2-1
V gene: TRBV7-7
CDR3 protein: CASSSGLRNEQFF
CDR3 DNA: TGTGCCAGCAGCTCTGGACTAAGAAATGAGCAGTTCTTC

D gene: -
clone size: -
J gene: TRBJ1-1
V gene: TRBV5-1
CDR3 protein: CASSLVPGNMNTEAFF
CDR3 DNA: TGCGCCAGCAGCTTGGTTCCGGGGAACATGAACACTGAAGCTTTCTTT

D gene: TRBD1
clone size: -
J gene: TRBJ2-1
V gene: TRBV5-1
CDR3 protein: CASSQLGDRYNEQFF
CDR3 DNA: TGCGCCAGCAGCCAATTGGGGGACAGGTACAATGAGCAGTTCTTC

D gene: TRBD1
clone size: -
J gene: TRBJ1-2
V gene: TRBV29-1
CDR3 protein: CSVAHGTGDYGYTF
CDR3 DNA: TGCAGCGTCGCCCACGGAACAGGGGATTATGGCTACACCTTC

D gene: -
clone size: -
J gene: TRBJ1-1
V gene: TRBV9
CDR3 protein: CASSELLGASMNTEAFF
CDR3 DNA: TGTGCCAGCAGCGAACTTTTGGGGGCTTCAATGAACACTGAAGCTTTCTTT

D gene: TRBD1
clone size: -
J gene: TRBJ1-2
V gene: TRBV28
CDR3 protein: CASSDIRVLDRARGYTF
CDR3 DNA: TGTGCCAGCAGTGATATTCGGGTTTTAGACAGGGCGCGTGGCTACACCTTC

D gene: -
clone size: -
J gene: TRBJ2-1
V gene: TRBV4-3
CDR3 protein: CASSQDMGAGNEQFF
CDR3 DNA: TGCGCCAGCAGCCAAGATATGGGTGCGGGCAATGAGCAGTTCTTC

D gene: TRBD2
clone size: -
J gene: TRBJ2-5
V gene: TRBV30
CDR3 protein: CAWSEGLAGGPLETQYF
CDR3 DNA: TGTGCCTGGAGTGAAGGACTAGCGGGAGGGCCTCTGGAGACCCAGTACTTC

D gene: TRBD1
clone size: -
J gene: TRBJ1-1
V gene: TRBV6-6
CDR3 protein: CASRQTGYTEAFF
CDR3 DNA: TGTGCCAGCAGACAGACAGGGTACACTGAAGCTTTCTTT

D gene: -
clone size: -
J gene: TRBJ2-1
V gene: TRBV6-5
CDR3 protein: CASGEWSTLNEQFF
CDR3 DNA: TGTGCCAGCGGGGAGTGGAGTACGCTCAATGAGCAGTTCTTC

D gene: -
clone size: -
J gene: TRBJ1-1
V gene: TRBV5-1
CDR3 protein: CASSFSGPENTEAFF
CDR3 DNA: TGCGCCAGCAGCTTCTCAGGGCCCGAGAACACTGAAGCTTTCTTT

D gene: -
clone size: -
J gene: TRBJ1-1
V gene: TRBV25-1
CDR3 protein: CASSEYLGTEAFF
CDR3 DNA: TGTGCCAGCAGTGAATATCTAGGGACTGAAGCTTTCTTT

D gene: TRBD2
clone size: -
J gene: TRBJ2-1
V gene: TRBV29-1
CDR3 protein: CSVEDRGTSGRSGLYNEQFF
CDR3 DNA: TGCAGCGTTGAAGATCGGGGTACTAGCGGGAGGTCGGGACTGTACAATGAGCAGTTCTTC

D gene: -
clone size: -
J gene: TRBJ1-5
V gene: TRBV18
CDR3 protein: CASSSKPPDSNQPQHF
CDR3 DNA: TGTGCCAGCTCTTCAAAACCCCCCGATAGCAATCAGCCCCAGCATTTT

D gene: -
clone size: -
J gene: TRBJ1-2
V gene: TRBV7-2
CDR3 protein: CASSLESDLLGYGYTF
CDR3 DNA: TGTGCCAGCAGCTTAGAATCGGATCTTCTGGGGTATGGCTACACCTTC

D gene: TRBD1
clone size: -
J gene: TRBJ2-7
V gene: TRBV6-6
CDR3 protein: CASSYFGGQGNEQYF
CDR3 DNA: TGTGCCAGCAGTTACTTTGGGGGACAGGGTAACGAGCAGTACTTC

D gene: TRBD1
clone size: -
J gene: TRBJ1-3
V gene: TRBV7-8
CDR3 protein: CASSSGQTKRSGNTIYF
CDR3 DNA: TGTGCCAGCAGCTCGGGACAGACAAAACGATCTGGAAACACCATATATTTT

D gene: -
clone size: -
J gene: TRBJ1-5
V gene: TRBV27
CDR3 protein: CASSAGAKNQPQHF
CDR3 DNA: TGTGCCAGCAGTGCCGGGGCAAAGAATCAGCCCCAGCATTTT

D gene: -
clone size: -
J gene: TRBJ1-2
V gene: TRBV19
CDR3 protein: CASRQGLYGYTF
CDR3 DNA: TGTGCCAGTAGACAGGGCCTATATGGCTACACCTTC

D gene: -
clone size: -
J gene: TRBJ1-2
V gene: TRBV7-9
CDR3 protein: CASTGTPNVAGYTF
CDR3 DNA: TGTGCCAGCACCGGGACACCTAATGTGGCTGGCTACACCTTC

D gene: TRBD2
clone size: -
J gene: TRBJ2-1
V gene: TRBV2
CDR3 protein: CASSERAGAFYNEQFF
CDR3 DNA: TGTGCCAGCAGTGAAAGAGCGGGAGCCTTCTACAATGAGCAGTTCTTC

D gene: TRBD2
clone size: -
J gene: TRBJ2-1
V gene: TRBV5-1
CDR3 protein: CASSLAVLAGGPYNEGVQFF
CDR3 DNA: TGCGCCAGCAGCTTGGCCGTGTTAGCGGGAGGGCCATACAATGAAGGGGTGCAGTTCTTC

D gene: TRBD2
clone size: -
J gene: TRBJ2-1
V gene: TRBV29-1
CDR3 protein: CSVETSGYNEQFF
CDR3 DNA: TGCAGCGTTGAGACTAGCGGTTACAATGAGCAGTTCTTC

D gene: TRBD1
clone size: -
J gene: TRBJ1-2
V gene: TRBV5-5
CDR3 protein: CASSFRQGDGYTF
CDR3 DNA: TGTGCCAGCAGCTTCCGACAGGGGGATGGCTACACCTTC

D gene: -
clone size: -
J gene: TRBJ2-7
V gene: TRBV7-2
CDR3 protein: CASSIRGRPRGQYF
CDR3 DNA: TGTGCCAGCAGCATACGAGGCCGACCGCGTGGGCAGTACTTC

D gene: TRBD1
clone size: -
J gene: TRBJ2-3
V gene: TRBV5-4
CDR3 protein: CASSPGGFADTQYF
CDR3 DNA: TGTGCCAGCAGCCCAGGGGGTTTTGCAGATACGCAGTATTTT

D gene: -
clone size: -
J gene: TRBJ2-7
V gene: TRBV18
CDR3 protein: CASSPTQTAYEQYF
CDR3 DNA: TGTGCCAGCTCACCCACCCAGACAGCCTACGAGCAGTACTTC

D gene: -
clone size: once
J gene: TRBJ1-1
V gene: TRBV10-3
CDR3 protein: CAISEAVAEAFF
CDR3 DNA: TGTGCCATCAGTGAGGCGGTCGCTGAAGCTTTCTTT

D gene: -
clone size: -
J gene: TRBJ1-2
V gene: TRBV15
CDR3 protein: CATSRLGGADNGYTF
CDR3 DNA: TGTGCCACCAGCAGATTGGGGGGGGCGGACAATGGCTACACCTTC

D gene: -
clone size: -
J gene: TRBJ2-3
V gene: TRBV11-2
CDR3 protein: CASSLDRSLLTDTQYF
CDR3 DNA: TGTGCCAGCAGCTTAGACAGGTCCCTACTCACAGATACGCAGTATTTT

D gene: TRBD2
clone size: -
J gene: TRBJ2-1
V gene: TRBV4-3
CDR3 protein: CASSQVRVLAGGFEQFF
CDR3 DNA: TGCGCCAGCAGCCAAGTCCGGGTCCTAGCGGGAGGATTTGAGCAGTTCTTC

D gene: TRBD1
clone size: -
J gene: TRBJ1-5
V gene: TRBV2
CDR3 protein: CARKRADRVVQPQHF
CDR3 DNA: TGTGCCAGAAAACGAGCAGACAGGGTAGTTCAGCCCCAGCATTTT

D gene: TRBD1
clone size: -
J gene: TRBJ2-1
V gene: TRBV7-2
CDR3 protein: CASSYRDSEYNEQFF
CDR3 DNA: TGTGCCAGCAGCTACCGGGACAGCGAATACAATGAGCAGTTCTTC

D gene: -
clone size: -
J gene: TRBJ2-2
V gene: TRBV27
CDR3 protein: CACRLLAVTGELFF
CDR3 DNA: TGTGCCTGTCGACTTCTGGCGGTAACCGGGGAGCTGTTTTTT

D gene: TRBD2
clone size: -
J gene: TRBJ2-1
V gene: TRBV29-1
CDR3 protein: CSVALTSGSSYNEQFF
CDR3 DNA: TGCAGCGTTGCCTTGACTAGCGGGAGCTCCTACAATGAGCAGTTCTTC

D gene: TRBD1
clone size: once
J gene: TRBJ1-2
V gene: TRBV29-1
CDR3 protein: CSVRTGPNYGYTF
CDR3 DNA: TGCAGCGTCCGGACAGGGCCTAACTATGGCTACACCTTC

D gene: -
clone size: -
J gene: TRBJ1-4
V gene: TRBV6-5
CDR3 protein: CASSVDDVQEKLFF
CDR3 DNA: TGTGCCAGCAGTGTTGACGACGTCCAAGAAAAACTGTTTTTT

D gene: -
clone size: once
J gene: TRBJ1-1
V gene: TRBV25-1
CDR3 protein: CASSKDLTEAFF
CDR3 DNA: TGTGCCAGCAGTAAGGACCTCACTGAAGCTTTCTTT

D gene: TRBD1
clone size: -
J gene: TRBJ1-3
V gene: TRBV27
CDR3 protein: CASSRYRGVGNTIYF
CDR3 DNA: TGTGCCAGCAGTCGCTACAGGGGGGTTGGAAACACCATATATTTT

D gene: -
clone size: -
J gene: TRBJ2-7
V gene: TRBV15
CDR3 protein: CATSRDSSYEQYF
CDR3 DNA: TGTGCCACCAGCAGGGACAGCTCCTACGAGCAGTACTTC

D gene: -
clone size: -
J gene: TRBJ2-7
V gene: TRBV29-1
CDR3 protein: CSVEAEGRHF
CDR3 DNA: TGCAGCGTTGAGGCGGAGGGCAGGCACTTC

D gene: -
clone size: -
J gene: TRBJ1-1
V gene: TRBV18
CDR3 protein: CASSALNRDTEAFF
CDR3 DNA: TGTGCCAGCTCAGCGCTGAACAGGGACACTGAAGCTTTCTTT

D gene: TRBD2
clone size: -
J gene: TRBJ2-5
V gene: TRBV7-9
CDR3 protein: CASSLALPGLGSQETQYF
CDR3 DNA: TGTGCCAGCAGCTTGGCGTTACCGGGACTAGGAAGCCAAGAGACCCAGTACTTC

D gene: -
clone size: -
J gene: TRBJ1-1
V gene: TRBV18
CDR3 protein: CASSPSSYDTEAFF
CDR3 DNA: TGTGCCAGCTCACCATCCAGCTATGACACTGAAGCTTTCTTT

D gene: -
clone size: once
J gene: TRBJ2-7
V gene: TRBV6-5
CDR3 protein: CASSYLGGAGSERYF
CDR3 DNA: TGTGCCAGCAGCTACCTGGGGGGCGCCGGATCCGAGCGGTACTTC

D gene: -
clone size: -
J gene: TRBJ2-7
V gene: TRBV28
CDR3 protein: CASSFLVNEQYF
CDR3 DNA: TGTGCCAGCAGTTTCCTTGTCAACGAGCAGTACTTC

D gene: -
clone size: -
J gene: TRBJ1-1
V gene: TRBV20-1
CDR3 protein: CSARRGAEAFF
CDR3 DNA: TGCAGTGCTAGGAGGGGCGCTGAAGCTTTCTTT

D gene: -
clone size: once
J gene: TRBJ1-4
V gene: TRBV30
CDR3 protein: CAWNKRSTEEKLFF
CDR3 DNA: TGTGCCTGGAATAAACGGAGCACTGAGGAAAAACTGTTTTTT

D gene: -
clone size: once
J gene: TRBJ2-3
V gene: TRBV6-1
CDR3 protein: CASSEALSDPRDTQYF
CDR3 DNA: TGTGCCAGCAGTGAAGCGCTATCCGACCCAAGAGATACGCAGTATTTT

D gene: TRBD1
clone size: -
J gene: TRBJ1-2
V gene: TRBV28
CDR3 protein: CASSLLGQGPYGYTF
CDR3 DNA: TGTGCCAGCAGTTTATTGGGACAGGGGCCCTATGGCTACACCTTC

D gene: -
clone size: -
J gene: TRBJ1-5
V gene: TRBV19
CDR3 protein: CASSIRVLVSNQPQHF
CDR3 DNA: TGTGCCAGTAGTATCAGGGTTCTCGTTAGCAATCAGCCCCAGCATTTT

D gene: -
clone size: -
J gene: TRBJ2-4
V gene: TRBV18
CDR3 protein: CASSPASNLTPKNIQYF
CDR3 DNA: TGTGCCAGCTCACCGGCGAGCAACCTTACACCCAAAAACATTCAGTACTTC

D gene: -
clone size: -
J gene: TRBJ2-7
V gene: TRBV2
CDR3 protein: CASSASLANEQYF
CDR3 DNA: TGTGCCAGCAGTGCGAGCTTAGCCAACGAGCAGTACTTC

D gene: TRBD1
clone size: -
J gene: TRBJ2-1
V gene: TRBV11-2
CDR3 protein: CASSPRGYGEQFF
CDR3 DNA: TGTGCCAGCAGCCCCAGGGGGTACGGTGAGCAGTTCTTC